This T cell receptor (beta chain) appears in the sequencing data of a study of T cells expressing NK-cell markers. Looking at the study overall: Seven HCMV-seropositive donors and one seronegative donor made up the eight sequenced donors. General observations from the study: The study did not resolve the HCMV specificity of expanded NKG2C+ T cell clones. Dominant NKG2C+ clonotypes were found to form about 1.0-8% of CD8+ T cells in a handful of donors. Among a handful of donors, these clonotypes also ranked first in the CD3+CD56-NKG2C+ fraction.

The CDR3 runs 16 residues. CDR1 and CDR2 from the germline V gene are SEHNR and FQNEAQ (reference sequence). To note about this clonotype: The antigen is undetermined.

TCRdb reprocessed the 5' RACE reads and reports one entry per CDR3 protein, with no DNA. Its listing shows 150,000 to 170,000 distinct CDR3 sequences. The sequenced material came from blood T cells: a sorted CD56 or NKG2C T cell subset, CD4+ or CD8+ T cells, or bulk PBMC T cells (not recorded which). V gene TRBV7-9 combines with J gene TRBJ2-7; TCRdb's D call, TRBD2, is unchecked because there is no DNA. The origin of this receptor is a woman aged 45-59 years in good health. CDR3 in amino acids: CASSPGGGSGPYEQYF.